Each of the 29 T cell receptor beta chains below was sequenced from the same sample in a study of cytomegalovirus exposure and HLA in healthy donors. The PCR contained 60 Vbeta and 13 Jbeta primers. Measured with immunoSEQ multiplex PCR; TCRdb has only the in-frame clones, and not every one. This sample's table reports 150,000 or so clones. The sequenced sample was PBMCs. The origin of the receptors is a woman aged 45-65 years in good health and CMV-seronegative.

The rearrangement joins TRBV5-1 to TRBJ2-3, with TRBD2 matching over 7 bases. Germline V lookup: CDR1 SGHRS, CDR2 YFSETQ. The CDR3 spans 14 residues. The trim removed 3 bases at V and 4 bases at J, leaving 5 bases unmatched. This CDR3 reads CASSSPGGSDTQYF. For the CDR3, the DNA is TGCGCCAGCAGCTCTCCCGGGGGGTCAGATACGCAGTATTTT. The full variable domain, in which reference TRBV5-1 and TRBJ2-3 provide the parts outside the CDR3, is KAGVTQTPRYLIKTRGQQVTLSCSPISGHRSVSWYQQTPGQGLQFLFEYFSETQRNKGNFPGRFSGRQFSNSRSEMNVSTLELGDSALYLCASSSPGGSDTQYFGPGTRLTVL.

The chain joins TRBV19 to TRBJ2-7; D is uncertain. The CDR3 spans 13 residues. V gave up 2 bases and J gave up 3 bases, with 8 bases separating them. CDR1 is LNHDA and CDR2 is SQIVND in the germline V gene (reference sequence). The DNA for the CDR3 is TGTGCCAGTAGTATAAGTGTAGACTACGAGCAGTACTTC. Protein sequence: CASSISVDYEQYF.

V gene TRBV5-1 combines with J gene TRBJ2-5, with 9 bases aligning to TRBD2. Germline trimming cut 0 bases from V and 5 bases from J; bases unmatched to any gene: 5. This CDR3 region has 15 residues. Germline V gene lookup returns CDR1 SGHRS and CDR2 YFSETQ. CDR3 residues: CASSLVAGGLETQYF. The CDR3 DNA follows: TGCGCCAGCAGCTTGGTTGCGGGGGGGTTGGAGACCCAGTACTTC.

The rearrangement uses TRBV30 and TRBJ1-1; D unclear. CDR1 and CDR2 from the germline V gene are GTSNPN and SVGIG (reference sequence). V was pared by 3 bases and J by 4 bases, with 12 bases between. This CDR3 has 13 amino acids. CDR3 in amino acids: CAWRSGWATEAFF. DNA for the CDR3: TGTGCCTGGAGGTCGGGGTGGGCCACTGAAGCTTTCTTT. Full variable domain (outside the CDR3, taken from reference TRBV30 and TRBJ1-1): SQTIHQWPATLVQPVGSPLSLECTVEGTSNPNLYWYRQAAGRGLQLLFYSVGIGQISSEVPQNLSASRPQDRQFILSSKKLLLSDSGFYLCAWRSGWATEAFFGQGTRLTVV.

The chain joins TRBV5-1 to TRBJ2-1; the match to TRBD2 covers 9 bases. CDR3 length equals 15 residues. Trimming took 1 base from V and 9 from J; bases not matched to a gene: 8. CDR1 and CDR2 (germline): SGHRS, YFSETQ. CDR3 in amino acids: CASSLSGTSMSEQFF. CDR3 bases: TGCGCCAGCAGCTTGTCTGGGACTAGCATGAGTGAGCAGTTCTTC.

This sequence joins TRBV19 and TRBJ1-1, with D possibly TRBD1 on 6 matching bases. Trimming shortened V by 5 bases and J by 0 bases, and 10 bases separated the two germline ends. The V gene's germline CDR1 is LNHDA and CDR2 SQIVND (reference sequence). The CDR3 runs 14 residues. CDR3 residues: CASSVTGMNTEAFF. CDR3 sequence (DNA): TGTGCCAGTAGTGTCACAGGGATGAACACTGAAGCTTTCTTT.

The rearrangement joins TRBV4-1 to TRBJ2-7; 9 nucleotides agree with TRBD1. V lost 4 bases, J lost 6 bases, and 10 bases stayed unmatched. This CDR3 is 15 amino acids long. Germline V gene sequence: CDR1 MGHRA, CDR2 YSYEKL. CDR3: CASSLALGQGIEQYF. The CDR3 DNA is TGCGCCAGCAGCCTTGCCCTGGGACAGGGAATCGAGCAGTACTTC.

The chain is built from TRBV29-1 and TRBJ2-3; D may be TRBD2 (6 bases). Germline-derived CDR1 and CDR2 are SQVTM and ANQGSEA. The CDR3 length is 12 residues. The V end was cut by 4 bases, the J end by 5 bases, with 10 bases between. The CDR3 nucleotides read TGCAGCGTTGGAATAGCGGTAGATACGCAGTATTTT. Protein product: CSVGIAVDTQYF.

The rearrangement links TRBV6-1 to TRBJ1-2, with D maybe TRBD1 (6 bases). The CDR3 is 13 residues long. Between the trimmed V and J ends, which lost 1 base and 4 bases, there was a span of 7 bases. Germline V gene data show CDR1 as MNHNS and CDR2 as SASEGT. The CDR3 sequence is CASSEVDSYGYTF. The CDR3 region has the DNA TGTGCCAGCAGTGAAGTGGACAGCTATGGCTACACCTTC.

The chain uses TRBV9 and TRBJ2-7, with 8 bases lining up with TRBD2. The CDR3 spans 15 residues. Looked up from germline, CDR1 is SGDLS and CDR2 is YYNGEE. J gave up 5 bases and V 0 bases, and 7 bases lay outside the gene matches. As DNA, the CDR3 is TGTGCCAGCAGCGTAGATGGCGATAGCGGGGACGAGCAGTACTTC. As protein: CASSVDGDSGDEQYF.

The CDR3 DNA sequence: TGTGCCAGCAGTCTACCCGGACCAGGAGGGGTGGAGACCCAGTACTTC. It is translated as CASSLPGPGGVETQYF. This chain links TRBV28 with TRBJ2-5, with D maybe TRBD2 (6 bases). This CDR3 spans 16 amino acids. Germline V gene data show CDR1 as MDHEN and CDR2 as SYDVKM. With 5 bases removed from V and 5 bases from J, the gap between germline ends came to 21 bases. The variable domain in full, with the rest retrieved from reference TRBV28 and TRBJ2-5, is DVKVTQSSRYLVKRTGEKVFLECVQDMDHENMFWYRQDPGLGLRLIYFSYDVKMKEKGDIPEGYSVSREKKERFSLILESASTNQTSMYLCASSLPGPGGVETQYFGPGTRLLVL.

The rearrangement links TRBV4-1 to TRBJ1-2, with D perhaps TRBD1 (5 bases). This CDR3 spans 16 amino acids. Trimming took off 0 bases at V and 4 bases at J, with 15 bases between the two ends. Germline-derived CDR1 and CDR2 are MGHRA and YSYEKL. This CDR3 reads CASSQDSQAGTYGYTF. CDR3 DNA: TGCGCCAGCAGCCAAGATTCACAGGCAGGTACCTATGGCTACACCTTC.

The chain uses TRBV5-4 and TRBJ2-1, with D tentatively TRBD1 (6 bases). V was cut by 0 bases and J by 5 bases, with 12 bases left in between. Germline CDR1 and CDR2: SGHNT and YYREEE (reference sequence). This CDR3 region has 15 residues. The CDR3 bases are TGTGCCAGCAGCTTGGAGATGGGGGCTCACAATGAGCAGTTCTTC. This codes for CASSLEMGAHNEQFF.

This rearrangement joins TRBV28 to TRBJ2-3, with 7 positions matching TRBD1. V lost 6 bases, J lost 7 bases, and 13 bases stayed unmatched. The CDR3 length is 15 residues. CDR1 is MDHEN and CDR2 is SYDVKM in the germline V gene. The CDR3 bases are TGTGCCAGCAGACCAAGGACAGGTCGGGTTTATACGCAGTATTTT. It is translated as CASRPRTGRVYTQYF.

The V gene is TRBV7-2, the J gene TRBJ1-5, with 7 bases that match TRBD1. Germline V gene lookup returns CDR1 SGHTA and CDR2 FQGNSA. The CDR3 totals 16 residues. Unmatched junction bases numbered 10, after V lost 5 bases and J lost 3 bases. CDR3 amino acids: CASSDTGVGVNQPQHF. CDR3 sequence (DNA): TGTGCCAGCAGCGATACAGGGGTAGGGGTCAATCAGCCCCAGCATTTT. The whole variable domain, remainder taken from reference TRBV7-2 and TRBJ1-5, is GAGVSQSPSNKVTEKGKDVELRCDPISGHTALYWYRQSLGQGLEFLIYFQGNSAPDKSGLPSDRFSAERTGGSVSTLTIQRTQQEDSAVYLCASSDTGVGVNQPQHFGDGTRLSIL.

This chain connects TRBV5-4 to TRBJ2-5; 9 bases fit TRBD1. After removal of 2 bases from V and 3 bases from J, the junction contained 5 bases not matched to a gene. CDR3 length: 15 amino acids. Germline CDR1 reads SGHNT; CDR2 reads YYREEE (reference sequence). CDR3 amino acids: CASSFLRTGEETQYF. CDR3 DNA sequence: TGTGCCAGCAGCTTTCTCCGGACAGGGGAAGAGACCCAGTACTTC.

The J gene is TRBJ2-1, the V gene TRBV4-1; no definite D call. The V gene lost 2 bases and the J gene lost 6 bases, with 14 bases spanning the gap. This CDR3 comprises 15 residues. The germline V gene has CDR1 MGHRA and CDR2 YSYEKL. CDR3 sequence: CASSQRNLGVNEQFF. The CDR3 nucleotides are TGCGCCAGCAGCCAAAGAAACCTTGGAGTCAATGAGCAGTTCTTC.

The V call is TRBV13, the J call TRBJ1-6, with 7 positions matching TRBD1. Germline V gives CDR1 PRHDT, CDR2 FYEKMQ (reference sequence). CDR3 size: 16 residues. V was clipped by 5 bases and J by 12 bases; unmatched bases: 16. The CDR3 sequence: CASSVGTADPKRPLHF. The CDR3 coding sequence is TGTGCCAGCAGCGTCGGGACAGCGGATCCAAAAAGACCCCTCCACTTT.

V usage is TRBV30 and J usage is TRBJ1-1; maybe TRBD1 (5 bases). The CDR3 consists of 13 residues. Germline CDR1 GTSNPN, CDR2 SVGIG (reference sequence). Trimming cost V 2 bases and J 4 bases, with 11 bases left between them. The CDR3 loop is CAWSLGAGTEAFF. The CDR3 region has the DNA TGTGCCTGGAGTCTTGGGGCAGGCACTGAAGCTTTCTTT.

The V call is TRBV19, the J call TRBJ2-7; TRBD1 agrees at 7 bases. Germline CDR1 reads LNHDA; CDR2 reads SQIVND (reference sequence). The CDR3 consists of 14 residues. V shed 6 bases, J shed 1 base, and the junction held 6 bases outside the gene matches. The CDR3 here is CASRDRLISYEQYF. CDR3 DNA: TGTGCCAGTAGGGACAGGCTGATATCCTACGAGCAGTACTTC.

In DNA form, the CDR3 reads TGTGCCAGCAAAGTGGAGACGTACACAGATACGCAGTATTTT. Its protein is CASKVETYTDTQYF. The chain recombines TRBV7-9 with TRBJ2-3; D is ambiguous. Germline CDR1 and CDR2: SEHNR and FQNEAQ (reference sequence). V was pared by 7 bases and J by 2 bases, with 13 bases between. CDR3 length: 14 amino acids.

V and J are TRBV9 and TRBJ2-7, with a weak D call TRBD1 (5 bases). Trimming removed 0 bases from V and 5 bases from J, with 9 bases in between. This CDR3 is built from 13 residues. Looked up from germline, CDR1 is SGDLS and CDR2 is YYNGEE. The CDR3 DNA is TGTGCCAGCAGCGTAGCAGGGAAGGACGAGCAGTACTTC. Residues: CASSVAGKDEQYF. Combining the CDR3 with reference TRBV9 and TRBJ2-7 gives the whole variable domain DSGVTQTPKHLITATGQRVTLRCSPRSGDLSVYWYQQSLDQGLQFLIQYYNGEERAKGNILERFSAQQFPDLHSELNLSSLELGDSALYFCASSVAGKDEQYFGPGTRLTVT.

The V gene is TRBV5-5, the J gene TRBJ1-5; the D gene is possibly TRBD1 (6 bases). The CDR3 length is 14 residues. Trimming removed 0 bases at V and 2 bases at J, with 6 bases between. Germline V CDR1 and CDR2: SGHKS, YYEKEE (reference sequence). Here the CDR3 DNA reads TGTGCCAGCAGCTTGGCAGGGGGCAATCAGCCCCAGCATTTT. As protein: CASSLAGGNQPQHF. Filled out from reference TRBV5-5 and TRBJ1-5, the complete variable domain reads DAGVTQSPTHLIKTRGQQVTLRCSPISGHKSVSWYQQVLGQGPQFIFQYYEKEERGRGNFPDRFSARQFPNYSSELNVNALLLGDSALYLCASSLAGGNQPQHFGDGTRLSIL.

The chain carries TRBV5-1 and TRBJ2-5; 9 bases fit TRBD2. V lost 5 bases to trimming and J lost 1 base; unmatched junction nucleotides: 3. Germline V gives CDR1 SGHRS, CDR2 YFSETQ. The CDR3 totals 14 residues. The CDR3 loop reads CASRPSGAQETQYF. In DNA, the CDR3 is TGCGCCAGCAGGCCTAGCGGGGCCCAAGAGACCCAGTACTTC.

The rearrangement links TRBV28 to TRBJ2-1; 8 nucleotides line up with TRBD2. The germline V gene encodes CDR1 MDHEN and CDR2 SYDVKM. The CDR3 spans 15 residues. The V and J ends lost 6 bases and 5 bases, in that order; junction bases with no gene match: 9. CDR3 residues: CASRRAGDVHNEQFF. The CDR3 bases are TGTGCCAGCAGGAGAGCGGGAGACGTTCACAATGAGCAGTTCTTC.

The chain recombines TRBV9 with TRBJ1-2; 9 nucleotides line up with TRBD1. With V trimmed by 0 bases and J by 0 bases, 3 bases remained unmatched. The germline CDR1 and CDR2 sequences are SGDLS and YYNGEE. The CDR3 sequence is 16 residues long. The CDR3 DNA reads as TGTGCCAGCAGCGTAGCGACAGGGGGAACTAACTATGGCTACACCTTC. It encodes CASSVATGGTNYGYTF.

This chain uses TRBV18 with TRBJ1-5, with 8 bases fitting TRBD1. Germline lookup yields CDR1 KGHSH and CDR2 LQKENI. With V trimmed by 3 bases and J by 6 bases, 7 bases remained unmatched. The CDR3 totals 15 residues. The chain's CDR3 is CASSPSGGAGQPQHF. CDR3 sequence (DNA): TGTGCCAGCTCACCGTCAGGGGGCGCCGGTCAGCCCCAGCATTTT.

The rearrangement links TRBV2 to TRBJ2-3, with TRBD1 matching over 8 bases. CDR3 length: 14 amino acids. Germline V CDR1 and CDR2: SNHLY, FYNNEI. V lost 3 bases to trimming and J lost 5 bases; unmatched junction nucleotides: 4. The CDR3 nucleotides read TGTGCCAGCAGTGACCAGGGGGCAGTAGATACGCAGTATTTT. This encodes CASSDQGAVDTQYF.

The chain's CDR3 is CASSSGGTLTEKLFF. The CDR3 nucleotides are TGTGCCAGCAGCTCCGGAGGGACGTTAACTGAAAAACTGTTTTTT. This chain joins TRBV5-5 and TRBJ1-4; tentative D call: TRBD1 (5 bases). Germline V gene data show CDR1 as SGHKS and CDR2 as YYEKEE (reference sequence). Trimming took off 3 bases at V and 7 bases at J, with 16 bases between the two ends. The length of the CDR3 is 15 residues.